Only one count was recorded for the clone carrying this T cell receptor beta chain. These data belong to a study of blood T cell repertoires in COVID-19. Trimming left V 3 bases short and J 0 bases short, with 15 bases between. CDR3 length: 17 residues. Germline V gene sequence: CDR1 MDHEN, CDR2 SYDVKM. Data came from immunoSEQ multiplex PCR; TCRdb stores just in-frame clones and leaves some out. The sample holds 400,000 to 500,000 clones, more than 70% seen once. The sequence was collected from a woman younger than 35 who had been exposed to COVID-19. This rearrangement joins TRBV28 to TRBJ2-1; D is perhaps TRBD1 (5 bases). The sample was PBMCs or T cells enriched from blood (not recorded which). As DNA, the CDR3 is TGTGCCAGCAGTTTTCCCTGGACAATTAGCTCCTACAATGAGCAGTTCTTC. It translates to CASSFPWTISSYNEQFF.